A selection of T cell receptor beta chains follows, all from one sample in a study of blood T cell repertoires in COVID-19. Using immunoSEQ multiplex PCR, the repertoire was profiled, and TCRdb retains in-frame clones only, with some absent. The repertoire includes some 130,000 clones, around 80% of them detected once, and approximately 2% sits in the top ten. Source material: peripheral blood. These receptors were collected from a man aged 70 or older with acute or convalescent COVID-19. CDR3s include the opening cysteine and the closing phenylalanine or tryptophan. The D gene is left open where the match is weak. Only part of the rows carry a size: once, few, many, or a class if the clone is expanded.

>TRBV2|few|TRBJ2-7|.
CASGSQGVSYEQYF
TGTGCCAGTGGATCACAGGGCGTATCTTACGAGCAGTACTTC
>TRBV5-1|.|TRBJ2-1|.
CASSDTNEQFF
TGCGCCAGCAGCGACACCAATGAGCAGTTCTTC
>TRBV5-4|.|TRBJ2-7|TRBD1
CASSLGQGMYEQYF
TGTGCCAGCAGCTTGGGACAGGGGATGTACGAGCAGTACTTC
>TRBV2|few|TRBJ2-3|.
CASSYVGGGTQYF
TGTGCCAGCAGTTATGTCGGGGGAGGTACGCAGTATTTT
>TRBV5-1|.|TRBJ1-2|TRBD1
CASSPRTGNDYGYTF
TGCGCCAGCAGCCCAAGGACAGGGAATGACTATGGCTACACCTTC
>TRBV6-2/TRBV6-3|many|TRBJ1-3|.
CASSPRRGIYF
TGTGCCAGCAGCCCCCGGCGGGGAATATATTTT
>TRBV3-1/TRBV3-2|once|TRBJ2-7|.
CASSQGGRSYEQYF
TGTGCCAGCAGCCAAGGTGGCCGCTCCTACGAGCAGTACTTC
>TRBV7-9|once|TRBJ2-2|TRBD1
CASTHDRVSGELFF
TGTGCCAGCACCCACGACAGGGTCTCCGGGGAGCTGTTTTTT
>TRBV25-1|.|TRBJ1-1|.
CASRKGDTEAFF
TGTGCCAGCAGAAAGGGGGACACTGAAGCTTTCTTT
>TRBV4-1|.|TRBJ2-1|TRBD2
CASSHGAGVTTNEQFF
TGCGCCAGCAGCCACGGGGCGGGGGTGACAACCAATGAGCAGTTCTTC
>TRBV10-3|.|TRBJ1-6|.
CAIAVGDFNSPLHF
TGTGCCATCGCCGTAGGAGATTTCAATTCACCCCTCCACTTT
>TRBV28|few|TRBJ1-2|.
CASSLELAPYGYTF
TGTGCCAGCAGTTTAGAGCTAGCCCCATATGGCTACACCTTC
>TRBV5-1|.|TRBJ1-6|.
CASRGEGGVHF
TGCGCCAGCAGGGGAGAGGGAGGAGTCCACTTT
>TRBV2|.|TRBJ2-7|.
CASLRQDYEQYF
TGTGCCAGCCTGAGACAGGACTACGAGCAGTACTTC
>TRBV10-2|.|TRBJ2-1|TRBD1
CASSGGTGDNEQFF
TGCGCCAGCAGTGGCGGGACAGGGGACAATGAGCAGTTCTTC
>TRBV18|.|TRBJ1-2|TRBD1
CASSVGTGIIAGYTF
TGTGCCAGCTCCGTAGGGACAGGGATAATCGCCGGCTACACCTTC
>TRBV10-3|.|TRBJ1-3|.
CAAGQFSGNTIYF
TGTGCCGCCGGACAGTTCTCTGGAAACACCATATATTTT
>TRBV5-1|.|TRBJ1-6|.
CASSPGVGSNSPLHF
TGCGCCAGCAGCCCAGGAGTAGGGAGTAATTCACCCCTCCACTTT
>TRBV7-6|.|TRBJ2-7|TRBD2
CASSSHNLESGGKSAYEQYF
TGTGCCAGCAGCTCACACAACCTCGAATCCGGGGGGAAAAGCGCCTACGAGCAGTACTTC
>TRBV6-5|.|TRBJ2-7|.
CASIGRSTYEQYF
TGTGCCAGCATCGGCAGGTCCACCTACGAGCAGTACTTC
>TRBV2|once|TRBJ1-6|.
CASKAGVIGSPLHF
TGTGCCAGCAAGGCAGGGGTAATTGGTTCACCCCTCCACTTT
>TRBV6-5|.|TRBJ2-3|.
CASSNPSSADTQYF
TGTGCCAGCAGTAATCCCTCTAGCGCAGATACGCAGTATTTT
>TRBV7-9|.|TRBJ1-4|TRBD1
CASSSSARGLTNEKLFF
TGTGCCAGCAGCTCCTCCGCCAGGGGGCTAACTAATGAAAAACTGTTTTTT
>TRBV2|.|TRBJ1-1|.
CASSGPRGWNTEAFF
TGTGCCAGCAGTGGGCCCCGAGGGTGGAACACTGAAGCTTTCTTT
>TRBV7-7|.|TRBJ2-1|TRBD2
CASSLEASGGYNEQFF
TGTGCTAGCAGCTTAGAGGCTAGCGGGGGGTACAATGAGCAGTTCTTC
>TRBV29-1|.|TRBJ2-2|TRBD1
CSVRGGTGDTGELFF
TGCAGCGTTAGGGGCGGGACAGGGGATACCGGGGAGCTGTTTTTT
>TRBV7-9|.|TRBJ2-7|.
CASSLNTRREQYF
TGTGCCAGCAGCTTAAATACCAGGAGGGAGCAGTACTTC
>TRBV3-1/TRBV3-2|.|TRBJ1-2|TRBD1
CASSPRQGYGYTF
TGTGCCAGCAGCCCCCGACAGGGCTATGGCTACACCTTC
>TRBV2|.|TRBJ2-2|.
CASSETGNTGELFF
TGTGCCAGCAGTGAAACAGGGAACACCGGGGAGCTGTTTTTT
>TRBV3-1/TRBV3-2|.|TRBJ1-1|.
CASGRDYTEAFF
TGTGCCAGCGGCAGGGACTACACTGAAGCTTTCTTT
>TRBV5-1|.|TRBJ1-6|TRBD1
CASSPTLDRDGSPLHF
TGCGCCAGCAGCCCCACATTGGACAGGGACGGATCACCCCTCCACTTT
>TRBV11-2|.|TRBJ1-1|.
CASSLDFGHRPEAFF
TGTGCCAGCAGCTTAGATTTTGGACATCGGCCTGAAGCTTTCTTT
>TRBV30|.|TRBJ1-6|TRBD1
CAWSNRGTGGSPLHF
TGTGCCTGGAGTAATCGCGGGACAGGGGGTTCACCCCTCCACTTT
>TRBV5-1|.|TRBJ1-2|TRBD1
CASSPGQGAGYTF
TGCGCCAGCAGCCCGGGACAGGGGGCCGGCTACACCTTC
>TRBV4-1|.|TRBJ2-5|TRBD2
CASSPPSGGETQYF
TGCGCCAGCAGCCCACCCAGCGGGGGAGAGACCCAGTACTTC
>TRBV25-1|.|TRBJ1-4|.
CASSDVTGATNEKLFF
TGTGCCAGCAGTGACGTTACAGGTGCAACTAATGAAAAACTGTTTTTT
>TRBV16|.|TRBJ2-7|TRBD1
CASSQSRTGGHEQYF
TGTGCCAGCAGCCAATCGCGGACAGGGGGCCACGAGCAGTACTTC
>TRBV2|.|TRBJ1-5|.
CASSVWQAVGQPQHF
TGTGCCAGCAGTGTATGGCAGGCTGTAGGACAGCCCCAGCATTTT
>TRBV25-1|.|TRBJ2-7|TRBD2
CASSSWLAGDEQYF
TGTGCCAGCAGTAGTTGGTTAGCGGGGGACGAGCAGTACTTC
>TRBV2|.|TRBJ2-2|TRBD1
CASRAWTGARGTGELFF
TGTGCCAGCAGGGCTTGGACAGGCGCCAGGGGCACCGGGGAGCTGTTTTTT
>TRBV27|.|TRBJ1-1|TRBD1
CASSPYRGAEAEAFF
TGTGCCAGCAGTCCCTACAGGGGAGCGGAAGCGGAAGCTTTCTTT
>TRBV10-3|.|TRBJ2-7|TRBD1
CAISESGQGTYEQYF
TGTGCCATCAGTGAGTCGGGACAGGGTACCTACGAGCAGTACTTC
>TRBV7-9|.|TRBJ2-3|TRBD2
CASSMEWTSVTDTQYF
TGTGCCAGCAGCATGGAGTGGACTAGTGTTACAGATACGCAGTATTTT
>TRBV18|.|TRBJ1-2|TRBD1
CASSNGQGAGYTF
TGTGCCAGCTCTAACGGACAGGGCGCTGGCTACACCTTC
>TRBV5-4|.|TRBJ2-2|TRBD1
CASSLAGTGSTGELFF
TGTGCCAGCAGCTTGGCCGGGACAGGGAGCACCGGGGAGCTGTTTTTT
>TRBV19|.|TRBJ1-2|.
CASSQTGLLGLPYTF
TGTGCCAGTAGTCAGACGGGACTTCTTGGACTACCGTACACCTTC
>TRBV5-1|.|TRBJ1-2|.
CASSVGDRNYGYTF
TGCGCCAGCAGCGTAGGAGACAGGAACTATGGCTACACCTTC
>TRBV19|.|TRBJ1-5|TRBD1
CASRQTGQRNQPQHF
TGTGCCAGTAGGCAAACGGGACAGAGGAATCAGCCCCAGCATTTT
>TRBV5-1|.|TRBJ2-7|.
CASSGGGEQYF
TGCGCCAGCAGCGGGGGCGGCGAGCAGTACTTC
>TRBV28|.|TRBJ2-7|.
CASSLAGYEQYF
TGTGCCAGCAGTTTGGCAGGTTACGAGCAGTACTTC